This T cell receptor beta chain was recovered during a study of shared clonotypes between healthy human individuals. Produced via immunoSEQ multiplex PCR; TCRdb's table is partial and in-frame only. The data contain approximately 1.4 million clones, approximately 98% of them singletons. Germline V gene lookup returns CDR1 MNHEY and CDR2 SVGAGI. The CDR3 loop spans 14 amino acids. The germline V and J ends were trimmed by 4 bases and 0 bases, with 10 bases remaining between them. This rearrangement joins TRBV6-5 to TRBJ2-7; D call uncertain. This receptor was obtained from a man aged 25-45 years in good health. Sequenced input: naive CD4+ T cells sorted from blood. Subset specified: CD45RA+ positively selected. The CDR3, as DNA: TGTGCCAGCAGTTCCAGATGGGGCTCCTACGAGCAGTACTTC. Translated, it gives CASSSRWGSYEQYF.